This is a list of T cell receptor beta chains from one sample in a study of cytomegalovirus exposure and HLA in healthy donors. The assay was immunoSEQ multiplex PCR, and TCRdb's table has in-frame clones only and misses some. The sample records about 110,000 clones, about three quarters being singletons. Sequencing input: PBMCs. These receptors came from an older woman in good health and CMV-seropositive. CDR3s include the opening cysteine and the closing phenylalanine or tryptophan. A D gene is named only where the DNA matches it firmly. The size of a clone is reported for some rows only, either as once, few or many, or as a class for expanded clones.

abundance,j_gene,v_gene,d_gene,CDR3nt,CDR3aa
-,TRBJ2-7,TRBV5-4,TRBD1,TGTGCCAGCAGCCCCCCGGGGACAGGGGGCCTCGAGCAGTACTTC,CASSPPGTGGLEQYF
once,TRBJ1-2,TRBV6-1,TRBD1,TGTGCCAGCAGTGAATTCGCCAGAACAGGGGAATATGGCTACACCTTC,CASSEFARTGEYGYTF
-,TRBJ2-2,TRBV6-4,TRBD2,TGTGCCAGCAGAGGACTAGCGGGAGCAGGTACCGGGGAGCTGTTTTTT,CASRGLAGAGTGELFF
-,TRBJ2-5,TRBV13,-,TGTGCCAGCAGCTTAGGTTACCTACAAGAGACCCAGTACTTC,CASSLGYLQETQYF
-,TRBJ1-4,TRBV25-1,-,TGTGCCAGCAGTGATGACCAGGATGGGGGGGAAAAACTGTTTTTT,CASSDDQDGGEKLFF
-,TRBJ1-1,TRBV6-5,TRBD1,TGTGCCAGCAGTTACGGGACAGGGAGGAACACTGAAGCTTTCTTT,CASSYGTGRNTEAFF
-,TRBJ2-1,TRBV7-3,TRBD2,TGTGCCAGCAGCTTCTCCGGGACTAGCGGGAGTCTTTGGCAGTTCTTC,CASSFSGTSGSLWQFF
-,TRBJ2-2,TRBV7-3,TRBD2,TGTGCCAGCAGCTTAACACTAGCGGGAGCGACCGGGGAGCTGTTTTTT,CASSLTLAGATGELFF
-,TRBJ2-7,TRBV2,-,TGTGCCAGCAGTACCTCTACGCGGATTGATTCCTACGAGCAGTACTTC,CASSTSTRIDSYEQYF
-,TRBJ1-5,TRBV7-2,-,TGTGCCAGCAGCTTAGTCCCTAATAGCAATCAGCCCCAGCATTTT,CASSLVPNSNQPQHF
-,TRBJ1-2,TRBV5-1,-,TGCGCCAGCAGCTTGGTGGCAGGGGTTTCTAACTATGGCTACACCTTC,CASSLVAGVSNYGYTF
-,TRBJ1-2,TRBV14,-,TGTGCCAGCAGCCCCTCAGGGTGGGGCTACACCTTC,CASSPSGWGYTF
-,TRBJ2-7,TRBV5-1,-,TGCGCCAGCAGCTTTTCCCAAGATCCCGGCTACGAGCAGTACTTC,CASSFSQDPGYEQYF
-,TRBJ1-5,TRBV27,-,TGTGCCAGCAGTTTAGGCGGGGTCGGCCCTAGCAATCAGCCCCAGCATTTT,CASSLGGVGPSNQPQHF
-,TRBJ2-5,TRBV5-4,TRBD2,TGTGCCAGCAGCTTTGGAGCGGGAGAGTTGCGGACCCAGTACTTC,CASSFGAGELRTQYF
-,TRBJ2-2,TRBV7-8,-,TGTGCCCGCAACGGGGGAAACACCGGGGAGCTGTTTTTT,CARNGGNTGELFF
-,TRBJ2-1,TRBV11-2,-,TGTGCCAGCAGCCCTAGGCGTTTGGGCGGGGATGAGCAGTTCTTC,CASSPRRLGGDEQFF
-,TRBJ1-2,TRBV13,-,TGTGCCAGCAGCTTATCGCAGGGAATGTATGGCTACACCTTC,CASSLSQGMYGYTF
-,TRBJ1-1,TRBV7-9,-,TGTTCCAGCAGCCCCGGACACTTGGGGGCTTTCTTT,CSSSPGHLGAFF
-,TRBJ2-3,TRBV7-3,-,TGTGCCAGCAGTAATACCGCCGGAGATACGCAGTATTTT,CASSNTAGDTQYF
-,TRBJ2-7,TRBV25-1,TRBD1,TGTGCCAGCAGCGCTAGACAGGGGCGGGCCTACGAGCAGTACTTC,CASSARQGRAYEQYF
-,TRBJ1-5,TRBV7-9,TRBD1,TGTTCCAGCAGCTTAGGGACAGGAGGGCAGCCCCAGCATTTT,CSSSLGTGGQPQHF
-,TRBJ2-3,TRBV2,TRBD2,TGTGCCAGCAGTGAAATAGCGGGATCCACAGATACGCAGTATTTT,CASSEIAGSTDTQYF
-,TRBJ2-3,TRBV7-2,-,TGTGCCAGCAGCTTCCTAGCGTCTAGCACAGATACGCAGTATTTT,CASSFLASSTDTQYF
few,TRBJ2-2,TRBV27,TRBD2,TGTGCCAGCATGGCGCTAGCGGGGACCGGGGAGCTGTTTTTT,CASMALAGTGELFF
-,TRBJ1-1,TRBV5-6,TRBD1,TGTGCCAGCAGCTGGGGGACAGGGTCGACTGAAGCTTTCTTT,CASSWGTGSTEAFF
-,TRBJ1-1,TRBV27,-,TGTGCCAGCAGCCACACCACAGGGTTTCCGAACACTGAAGCTTTCTTT,CASSHTTGFPNTEAFF
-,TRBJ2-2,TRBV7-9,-,TGTGCCAGCAGCTTAATTTTTCAGGGGACGGTTACCGGGGAGCTGTTTTTT,CASSLIFQGTVTGELFF
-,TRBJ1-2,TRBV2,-,TGTGCCAGCAGGAAAGACAGGAGCAATAACTATGGCTACACCTTC,CASRKDRSNNYGYTF
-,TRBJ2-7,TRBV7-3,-,TGTGCCAGCAGCTTGGGCCCTTTGGGCGAGCAGTACTTC,CASSLGPLGEQYF
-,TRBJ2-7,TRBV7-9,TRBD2,TGTGCCAGCAGCGGGACTAGTGTCTACGAGCAGTACTTC,CASSGTSVYEQYF
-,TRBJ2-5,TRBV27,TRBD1,TGTGCCAGCAGTTCGTTACAGGGGTTTAAAGGTTCGGAGACCCAGTACTTC,CASSSLQGFKGSETQYF
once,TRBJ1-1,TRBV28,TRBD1,TGTGCCAGCAGTTTATACTTAGGGGGCAGAACTGAAGCTTTCTTT,CASSLYLGGRTEAFF
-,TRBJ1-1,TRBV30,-,TGTGCCTGGAATTTTTTTTCCCCTGAGGCTTTCTTT,CAWNFFSPEAFF
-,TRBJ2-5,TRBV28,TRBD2,TGTGCCAGCAGGGGACTAGCGGGAGGGTTGTCCGGGGAGACCCAGTACTTC,CASRGLAGGLSGETQYF
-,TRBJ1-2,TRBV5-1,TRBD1,TGCGCCAGCAGCTTGGAAGGGGGCCTTGGTGGCTACACCTTC,CASSLEGGLGGYTF
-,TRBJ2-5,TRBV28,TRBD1,TGTGCCAGCAGTCCCCGACAGGGCCACCGAGAGACCCAGTACTTC,CASSPRQGHRETQYF
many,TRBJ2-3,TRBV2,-,TGTGCCAGCAGTGTTCGTCGGAGCGTAGATACGCAGTATTTT,CASSVRRSVDTQYF
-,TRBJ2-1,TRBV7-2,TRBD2,TGTGCCAGCAGCCTGGCCCCCCTCGCGGGAGGATTCTACAATGAGCAGTTCTTC,CASSLAPLAGGFYNEQFF
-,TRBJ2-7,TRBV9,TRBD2,TGTGCCAGTAATAGCGGGACCTCCTACGAGCAGTACTTC,CASNSGTSYEQYF
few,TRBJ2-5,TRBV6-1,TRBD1,TGTGCCAGCAGCGTGGACAGGGAAGGGACCCAGTACTTC,CASSVDREGTQYF
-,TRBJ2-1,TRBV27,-,TGTGCCAGCAGTTTATTTGGGGGAGGTGAGCAGTTCTTC,CASSLFGGGEQFF
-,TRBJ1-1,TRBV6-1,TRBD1,TGTGCCAGCAGTGAAAAGGCCAGGGGGCGAACTGAAGCTTTCTTT,CASSEKARGRTEAFF
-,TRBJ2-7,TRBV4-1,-,TGCGCCAGCAGCCCCTCAGGTGGTACCTACGAGCAGTACTTC,CASSPSGGTYEQYF
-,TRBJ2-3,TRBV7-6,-,TGTGCCAGCAGCTCTCCTCAGGATTCTGGCACAGATACGCAGTATTTT,CASSSPQDSGTDTQYF
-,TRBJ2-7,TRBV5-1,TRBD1,TGCGCCAGCAGCTTGTCGGCAGGGGGCGCGGAGGAGCAGTACTTC,CASSLSAGGAEEQYF
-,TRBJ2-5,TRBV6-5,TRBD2,TGTGCCACCCGGGAGGGCGGAAGGGAGACCCAGTACTTC,CATREGGRETQYF
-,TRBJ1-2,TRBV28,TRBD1,TGTGCCAGCAGTTTTACGACGGACAGGACCGGGGGTGGCTACACCTTC,CASSFTTDRTGGGYTF
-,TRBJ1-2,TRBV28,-,TGTGCCACCCGCCCGGGTTCACTCTATGGCTACACCTTC,CATRPGSLYGYTF
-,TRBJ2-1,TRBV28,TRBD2,TGTGCCGTGGCGGCGGGAGGCTCCTACAATGAGCAGTTCTTC,CAVAAGGSYNEQFF
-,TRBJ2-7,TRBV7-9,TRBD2,TGTGCCAGCAGCACGTATAGCTATAGGACTAGCGGAGCCTACGAGCAGTACTTC,CASSTYSYRTSGAYEQYF
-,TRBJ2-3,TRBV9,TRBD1,TGTGCCAGCAGCCACCGGGACAGGGGGCAGGATACGCAGTATTTT,CASSHRDRGQDTQYF
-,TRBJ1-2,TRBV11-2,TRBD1,TGTGCCAGCAGCCCGGACAGGGGTCTTGGCTACACCTTC,CASSPDRGLGYTF
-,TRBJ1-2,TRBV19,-,TGTGCCAGTAGGAGGACATACGGCTATGGCTACACCTTC,CASRRTYGYGYTF